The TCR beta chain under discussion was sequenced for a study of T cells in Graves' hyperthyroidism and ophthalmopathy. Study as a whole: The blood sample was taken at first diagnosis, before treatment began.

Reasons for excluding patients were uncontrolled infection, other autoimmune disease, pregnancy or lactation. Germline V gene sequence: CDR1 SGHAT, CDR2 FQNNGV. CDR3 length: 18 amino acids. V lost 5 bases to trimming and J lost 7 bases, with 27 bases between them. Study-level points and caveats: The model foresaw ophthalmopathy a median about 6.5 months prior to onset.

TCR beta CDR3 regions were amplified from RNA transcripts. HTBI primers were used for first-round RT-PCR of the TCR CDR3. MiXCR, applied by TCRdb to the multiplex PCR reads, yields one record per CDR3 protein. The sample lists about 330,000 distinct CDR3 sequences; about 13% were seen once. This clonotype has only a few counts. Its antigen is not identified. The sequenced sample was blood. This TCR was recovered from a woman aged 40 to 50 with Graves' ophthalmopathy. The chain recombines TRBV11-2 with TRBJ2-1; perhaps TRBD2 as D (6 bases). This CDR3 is CASSPRGLAPFSPNEQFF. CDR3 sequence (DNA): TGTGCCAGCAGCCCCCGTGGGCTAGCGCCCTTTTCCCCGAATGAGCAGTTCTTC.